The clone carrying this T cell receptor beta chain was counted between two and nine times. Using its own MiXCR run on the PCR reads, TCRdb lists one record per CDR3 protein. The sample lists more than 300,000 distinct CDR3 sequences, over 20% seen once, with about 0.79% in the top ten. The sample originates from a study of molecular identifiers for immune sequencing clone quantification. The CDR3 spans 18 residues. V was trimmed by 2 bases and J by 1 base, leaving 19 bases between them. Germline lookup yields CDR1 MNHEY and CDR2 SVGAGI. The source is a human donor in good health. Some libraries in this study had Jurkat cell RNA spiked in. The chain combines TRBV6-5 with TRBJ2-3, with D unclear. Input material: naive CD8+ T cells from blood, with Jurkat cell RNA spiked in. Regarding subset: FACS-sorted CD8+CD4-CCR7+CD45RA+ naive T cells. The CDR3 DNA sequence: TGTGCCAGCAGTTACGTAGGTACGGCCCTTCGGCGCACAGATACGCAGTATTTT. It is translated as CASSYVGTALRRTDTQYF.